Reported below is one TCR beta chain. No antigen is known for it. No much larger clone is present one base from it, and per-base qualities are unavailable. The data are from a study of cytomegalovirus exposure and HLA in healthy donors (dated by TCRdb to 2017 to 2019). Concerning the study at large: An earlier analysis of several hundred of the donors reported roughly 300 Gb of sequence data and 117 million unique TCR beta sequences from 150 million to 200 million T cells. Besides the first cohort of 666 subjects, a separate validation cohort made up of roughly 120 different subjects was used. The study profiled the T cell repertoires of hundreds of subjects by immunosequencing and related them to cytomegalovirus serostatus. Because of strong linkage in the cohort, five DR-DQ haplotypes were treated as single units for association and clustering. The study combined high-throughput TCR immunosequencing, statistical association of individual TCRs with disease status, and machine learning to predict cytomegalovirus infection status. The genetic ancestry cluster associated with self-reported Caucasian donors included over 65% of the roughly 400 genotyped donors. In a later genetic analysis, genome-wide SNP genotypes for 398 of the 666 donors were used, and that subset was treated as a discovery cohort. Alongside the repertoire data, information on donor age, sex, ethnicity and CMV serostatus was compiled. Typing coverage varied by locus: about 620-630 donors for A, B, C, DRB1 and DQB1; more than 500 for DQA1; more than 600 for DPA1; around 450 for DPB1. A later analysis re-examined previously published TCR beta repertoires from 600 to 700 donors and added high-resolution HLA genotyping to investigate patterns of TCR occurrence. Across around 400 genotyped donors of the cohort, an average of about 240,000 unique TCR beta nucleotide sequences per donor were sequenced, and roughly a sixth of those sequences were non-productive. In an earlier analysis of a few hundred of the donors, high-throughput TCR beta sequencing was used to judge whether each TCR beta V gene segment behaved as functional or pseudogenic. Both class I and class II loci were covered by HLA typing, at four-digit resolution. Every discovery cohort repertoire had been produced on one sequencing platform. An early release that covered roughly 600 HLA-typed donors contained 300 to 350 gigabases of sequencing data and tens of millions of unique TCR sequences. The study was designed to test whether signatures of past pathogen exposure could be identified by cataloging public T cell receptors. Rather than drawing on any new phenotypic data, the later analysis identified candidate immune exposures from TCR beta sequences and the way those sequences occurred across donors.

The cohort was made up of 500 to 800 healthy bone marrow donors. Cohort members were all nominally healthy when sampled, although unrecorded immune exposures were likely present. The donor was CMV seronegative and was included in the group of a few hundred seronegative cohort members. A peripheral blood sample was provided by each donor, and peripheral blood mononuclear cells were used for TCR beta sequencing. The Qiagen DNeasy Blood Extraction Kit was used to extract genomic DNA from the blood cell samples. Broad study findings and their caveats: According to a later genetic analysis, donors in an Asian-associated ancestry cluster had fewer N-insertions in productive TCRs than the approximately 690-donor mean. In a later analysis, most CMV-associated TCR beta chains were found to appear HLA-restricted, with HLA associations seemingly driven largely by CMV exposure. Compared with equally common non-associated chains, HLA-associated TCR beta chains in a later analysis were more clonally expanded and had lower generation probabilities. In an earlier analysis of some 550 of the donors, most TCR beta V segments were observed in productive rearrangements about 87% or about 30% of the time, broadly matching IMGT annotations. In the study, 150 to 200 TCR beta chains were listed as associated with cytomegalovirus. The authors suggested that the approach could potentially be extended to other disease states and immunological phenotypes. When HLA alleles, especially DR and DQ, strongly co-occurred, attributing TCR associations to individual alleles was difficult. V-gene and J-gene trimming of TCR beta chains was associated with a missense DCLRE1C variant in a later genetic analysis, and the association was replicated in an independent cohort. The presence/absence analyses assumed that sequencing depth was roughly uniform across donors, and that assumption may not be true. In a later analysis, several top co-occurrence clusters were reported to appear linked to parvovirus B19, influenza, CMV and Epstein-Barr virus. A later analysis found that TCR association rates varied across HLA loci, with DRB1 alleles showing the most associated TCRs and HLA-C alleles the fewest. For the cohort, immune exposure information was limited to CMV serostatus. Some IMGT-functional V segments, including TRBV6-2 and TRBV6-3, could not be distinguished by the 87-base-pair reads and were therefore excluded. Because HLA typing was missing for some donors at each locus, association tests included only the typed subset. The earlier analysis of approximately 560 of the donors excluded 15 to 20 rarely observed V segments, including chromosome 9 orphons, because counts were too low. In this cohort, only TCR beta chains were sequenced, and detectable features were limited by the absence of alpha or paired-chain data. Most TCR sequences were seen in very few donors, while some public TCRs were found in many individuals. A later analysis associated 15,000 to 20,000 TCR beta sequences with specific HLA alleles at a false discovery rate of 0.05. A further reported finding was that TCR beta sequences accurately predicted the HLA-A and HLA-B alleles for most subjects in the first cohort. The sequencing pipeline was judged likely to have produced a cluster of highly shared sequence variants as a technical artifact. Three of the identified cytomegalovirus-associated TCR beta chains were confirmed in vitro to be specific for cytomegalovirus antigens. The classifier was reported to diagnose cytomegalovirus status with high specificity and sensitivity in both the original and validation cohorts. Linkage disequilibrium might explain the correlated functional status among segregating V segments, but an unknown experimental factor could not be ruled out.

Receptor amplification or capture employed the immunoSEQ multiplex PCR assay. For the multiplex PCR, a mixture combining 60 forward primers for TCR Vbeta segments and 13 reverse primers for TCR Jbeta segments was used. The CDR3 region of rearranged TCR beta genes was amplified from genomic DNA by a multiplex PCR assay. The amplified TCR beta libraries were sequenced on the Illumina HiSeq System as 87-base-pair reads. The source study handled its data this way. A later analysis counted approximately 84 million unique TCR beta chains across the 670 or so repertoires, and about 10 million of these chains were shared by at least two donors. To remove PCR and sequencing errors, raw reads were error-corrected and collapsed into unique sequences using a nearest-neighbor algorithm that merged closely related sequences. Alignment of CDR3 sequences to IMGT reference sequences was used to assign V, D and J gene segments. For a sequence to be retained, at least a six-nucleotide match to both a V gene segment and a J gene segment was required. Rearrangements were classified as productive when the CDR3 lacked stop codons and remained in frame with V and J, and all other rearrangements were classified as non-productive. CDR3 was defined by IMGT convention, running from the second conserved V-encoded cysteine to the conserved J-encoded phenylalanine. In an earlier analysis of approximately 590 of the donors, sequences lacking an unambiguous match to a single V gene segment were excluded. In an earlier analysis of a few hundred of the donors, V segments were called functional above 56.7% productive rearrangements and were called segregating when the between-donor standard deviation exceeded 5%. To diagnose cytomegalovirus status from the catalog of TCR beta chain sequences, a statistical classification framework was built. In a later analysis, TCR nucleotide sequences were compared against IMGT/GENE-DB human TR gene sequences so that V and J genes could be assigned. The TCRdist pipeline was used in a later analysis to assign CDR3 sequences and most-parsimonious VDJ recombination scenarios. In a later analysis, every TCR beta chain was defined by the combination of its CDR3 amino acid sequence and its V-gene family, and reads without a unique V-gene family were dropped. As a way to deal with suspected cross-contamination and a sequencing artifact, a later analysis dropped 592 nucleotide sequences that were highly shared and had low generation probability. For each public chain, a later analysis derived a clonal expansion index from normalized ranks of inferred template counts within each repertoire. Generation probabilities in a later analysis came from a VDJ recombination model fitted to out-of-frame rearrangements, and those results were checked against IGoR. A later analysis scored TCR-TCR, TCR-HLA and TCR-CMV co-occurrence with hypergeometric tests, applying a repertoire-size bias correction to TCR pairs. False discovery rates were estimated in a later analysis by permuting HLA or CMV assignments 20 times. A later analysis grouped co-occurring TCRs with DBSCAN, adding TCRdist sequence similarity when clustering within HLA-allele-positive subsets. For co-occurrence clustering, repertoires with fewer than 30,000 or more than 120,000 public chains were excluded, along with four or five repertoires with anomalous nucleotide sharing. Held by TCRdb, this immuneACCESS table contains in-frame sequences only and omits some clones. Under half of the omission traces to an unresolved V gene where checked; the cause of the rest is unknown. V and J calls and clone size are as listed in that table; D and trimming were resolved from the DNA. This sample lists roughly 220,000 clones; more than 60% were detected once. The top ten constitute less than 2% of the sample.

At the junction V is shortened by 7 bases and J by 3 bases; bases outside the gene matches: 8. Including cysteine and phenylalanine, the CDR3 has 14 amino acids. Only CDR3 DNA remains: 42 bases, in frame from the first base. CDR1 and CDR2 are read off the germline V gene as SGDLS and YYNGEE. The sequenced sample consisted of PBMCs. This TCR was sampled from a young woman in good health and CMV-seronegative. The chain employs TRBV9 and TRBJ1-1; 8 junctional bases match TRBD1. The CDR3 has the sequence CASASQGADTEAFF. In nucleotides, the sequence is TGTGCCAGCGCCTCCCAGGGGGCCGACACTGAAGCTTTCTTT.